This entry describes one TCR beta chain. Its specificity is not known. Profiled with immunoSEQ multiplex PCR; TCRdb holds only in-frame clones, not every one. The data contain 30,000 to 40,000 clones, 89% of them singletons. The sample belongs to a study of OX40 agonist ivuxolimab in advanced cancers. Study at large: Patients received the agonistic anti-OX40 (CD134) antibody ivuxolimab. The study reported partial responses in three patients: one hepatocellular carcinoma, two cutaneous melanoma. The study's findings and limits: CD8+ T cells were the subset that, on average, had more expanded clones than CD4+.

V was shortened by 0 bases and J by 7 bases, with 7 bases between the two germline ends. The CDR3 contains 13 residues. CDR1 is SGHNT and CDR2 is YENEEA in the germline V gene. V is TRBV11-3 and J is TRBJ2-1; tentative D call: TRBD1 (6 bases). This TCR was sampled from an adult with an advanced solid tumor such as melanoma, head and neck, liver or kidney cancer. The sequences come from CD4+ or CD8+ T cells sorted from blood, collected in a trial of the OX40 agonist ivuxolimab. CDR3 sequence (DNA): TGTGCCAGCAGCTTAGATAGGGGGAATGAGCAGTTCTTC. This sequence encodes CASSLDRGNEQFF.